A selection of T cell receptor beta chains follows, all from one sample in a study of control samples from healthy donors and cancer patients. Sequencing used immunoSEQ multiplex PCR; TCRdb keeps in-frame clones, though not all of them. The sample holds approximately 190,000 clones, roughly nine tenths seen once. Sequences were obtained from blood. The receptors stem from a man younger than 45 in good health. Each CDR3 is given with its conserved first and last residue. The order of the fields is J gene, V gene, CDR3 protein.

J gene: TRBJ1-5; V gene: TRBV19; CDR3 protein: CASSLQEFQPQHF
J gene: TRBJ2-6; V gene: TRBV12-5; CDR3 protein: CASGSSGANVLTF
J gene: TRBJ2-6; V gene: TRBV12-3/TRBV12-4; CDR3 protein: CASRGAGANVLTF
J gene: TRBJ1-6; V gene: TRBV11-3; CDR3 protein: CASSLDDTWGSSYNSPLHF
J gene: TRBJ2-1; V gene: TRBV7-2; CDR3 protein: CASREGLAGYNEQFF
J gene: TRBJ2-7; V gene: TRBV5-4; CDR3 protein: CASSSRGVYEQYF
J gene: TRBJ1-2; V gene: TRBV18; CDR3 protein: CASSPRSQGLGGYTF
J gene: TRBJ2-1; V gene: TRBV10-1; CDR3 protein: CARSGGGGYYNEQFF
J gene: TRBJ2-4; V gene: TRBV15; CDR3 protein: CATSRDNRQPKNIQYF
J gene: TRBJ2-2; V gene: TRBV4-1; CDR3 protein: CASSPERNTGELFF
J gene: TRBJ1-1; V gene: TRBV5-1; CDR3 protein: CASSSVPGQGLNTEAFF
J gene: TRBJ2-1; V gene: TRBV15; CDR3 protein: CATSTRGIQQFF
J gene: TRBJ1-1; V gene: TRBV6-5; CDR3 protein: CASSYEGLRNTEAFF
J gene: TRBJ2-7; V gene: TRBV6-2/TRBV6-3; CDR3 protein: CASSYGLSNPYEQYF
J gene: TRBJ2-1; V gene: TRBV7-9; CDR3 protein: CASRGTSGNEQFF